Presented here are 26 T cell receptor beta chains from one specimen sequenced in a study of cytomegalovirus exposure and HLA in healthy donors (dated by TCRdb to 2015 to 2018). The library was obtained by the immunoSEQ multiplex PCR assay. TCRdb provides this immuneACCESS table in a form limited to in-frame rearrangements. Some clones are lacking; in checked studies, under half of them reflect an unresolved V gene, and why the rest are absent is not known. The sample table holds about 130,000 clones, of which 89% were seen once. The leading ten clones occupy 9% to 9.5% of the sample. Sequencing was done on a sample of PBMCs. The receptors shown here come from a woman under 30 in good health and CMV-seropositive.

The chain couples TRBV5-4 to TRBJ1-1; TRBD1 matches 10 bases. This CDR3 has 14 residues. The V segment lost 4 bases and the J segment 3 bases; nucleotides outside the gene matches: 3. CDR1 SGHNT and CDR2 YYREEE come from the germline V gene (reference sequence). CDR3 coding DNA: TGTGCCAGCAGCGGGACAGGGGCGTACACTGAAGCTTTCTTT. As protein: CASSGTGAYTEAFF.

J is TRBJ1-3 and V is TRBV5-8; D might be TRBD1 (5 bases). The V gene lost 2 bases and the J gene lost 0 bases, with 9 bases spanning the gap. Germline V gene data show CDR1 as SGHTS and CDR2 as YDEGEE. This CDR3 has 15 residues. The CDR3 spells CASSFPRASGNTIYF. CDR3 DNA: TGTGCCAGCAGCTTCCCCAGGGCCTCTGGAAACACCATATATTTT.

This clone was seen only once. The gene calls are TRBV7-9 and TRBJ2-7, with TRBD1 as a possible D gene (6 bases). The ends were cut back, 2 bases at V and 3 bases at J, with 11 bases in the middle. The V gene's germline CDR1 is SEHNR and CDR2 FQNEAQ (reference sequence). This CDR3 spans 14 amino acids. The CDR3 DNA follows: TGTGCCAGCAGCTTAAATCCAGGGGACTACGAGCAGTACTTC. Its translation: CASSLNPGDYEQYF.

The rearrangement links TRBV27 to TRBJ2-7, with 7 bases that match TRBD1. Germline assignment: CDR1 MNHEY and CDR2 SMNVEV (reference sequence). The V gene end was trimmed by 2 bases and the J gene end by 0 bases; junction bases not matched to a gene: 4. The CDR3 sequence is 15 residues long. The CDR3 DNA follows: TGTGCCAGCAGTTTAACTTGGGACAGCTCCTACGAGCAGTACTTC. Translating gives CASSLTWDSSYEQYF.

V is TRBV19 and J is TRBJ1-5; 9 bases match TRBD1. The V gene end was trimmed by 4 bases and the J gene end by 3 bases; junction bases not matched to a gene: 4. Per the germline V gene, CDR1 is LNHDA and CDR2 is SQIVND (reference sequence). The CDR3 covers 15 residues. In DNA form, the CDR3 reads TGTGCCAGTAGTACCGGACAGGGGTACAATCAGCCCCAGCATTTT. Translation gives CASSTGQGYNQPQHF.

This clone was seen only a few times. CDR3 nucleotide sequence: TGTGCCTGGAGTGCCCTCCGGGACAGGGGGACCTACGAGCAGTACTTC. This codes for CAWSALRDRGTYEQYF. The chain employs TRBV30 and TRBJ2-7; 11 bases match TRBD1. CDR1 GTSNPN and CDR2 SVGIG come from the germline V gene (reference sequence). The ends lost 1 base at V and 2 bases at J; junction bases unmatched: 7. The CDR3 consists of 16 residues.

This chain joins TRBV6-5 and TRBJ2-7; TRBD1 matches at 7 bases. The V gene's germline CDR1 is MNHEY and CDR2 SVGAGI. V was clipped by 0 bases and J by 3 bases; unmatched bases: 5. The CDR3 runs 15 residues. CDR3 in amino acids: CASSYSDRASYEQYF. For the CDR3, the DNA is TGTGCCAGCAGTTACTCCGACAGGGCCAGCTACGAGCAGTACTTC.

This chain uses TRBV7-9 with TRBJ2-1, with a possible D match to TRBD1 (5 bases). Germline CDR1 SEHNR, CDR2 FQNEAQ (reference sequence). V lost 5 bases to trimming and J lost 10 bases, with 15 bases between them. The CDR3 loop spans 13 amino acids. This CDR3 reads CASSPTRGREQFF. The CDR3 bases are TGTGCCAGCAGCCCTACAAGGGGTCGGGAGCAGTTCTTC.

As DNA, the CDR3 is TGTGCCAGCAGCTCGGGGGGCCTTGGAAACACCATATATTTT. Translating gives CASSSGGLGNTIYF. J is TRBJ1-3 and V is TRBV7-8; a possible D gene is TRBD1 (6 bases). Germline CDR1 and CDR2: SGHVS and FQNEAQ. This CDR3 comprises 14 residues. V lost 4 bases, J lost 3 bases, and 10 bases lay in between. Looking up the rest from reference TRBV7-8 and TRBJ1-3 gives the full variable domain: GAGVSQSPRYKVAKRGQDVALRCDPISGHVSLFWYQQALGQGPEFLTYFQNEAQLDKSGLPSDRFFAERPEGSVSTLKIQRTQQEDSAVYLCASSSGGLGNTIYFGEGSWLTVV.

The chain has TRBV6-1 and TRBJ1-6; 9 bases agree with TRBD1. This CDR3 comprises 13 residues. CDR1 MNHNS and CDR2 SASEGT come from the germline V gene. The trim removed 10 bases at V and 8 bases at J, leaving 6 bases unmatched. CDR3 amino acids: CAITGGEDSPLHF. As DNA, the CDR3 is TGTGCCATCACAGGGGGCGAAGATTCACCCCTCCACTTT.

V usage is TRBV6-5 and J usage is TRBJ1-1; TRBD1 agrees at 7 bases. The J segment lost 3 bases and the V segment lost 6 bases, leaving 1 base of the junction unmatched. Germline V lookup: CDR1 MNHEY, CDR2 SVGAGI. This CDR3 is 12 amino acids long. The CDR3 nucleotides are TGTGCCAGCAGACAGGGGTACACTGAAGCTTTCTTT. Residues: CASRQGYTEAFF.

The chain recombines TRBV28 with TRBJ2-7; 12 positions match TRBD2. Germline V lookup: CDR1 MDHEN, CDR2 SYDVKM. The length of the CDR3 is 16 residues. The junction had 8 bases not matched to a gene; V was cut back by 3 bases and J by 5 bases. The CDR3 region is CASSFVPLAGGNEQYF. The CDR3 DNA sequence: TGTGCCAGCAGTTTCGTTCCCCTAGCGGGGGGGAACGAGCAGTACTTC. Looking up the rest from reference TRBV28 and TRBJ2-7 gives the full variable domain: DVKVTQSSRYLVKRTGEKVFLECVQDMDHENMFWYRQDPGLGLRLIYFSYDVKMKEKGDIPEGYSVSREKKERFSLILESASTNQTSMYLCASSFVPLAGGNEQYFGPGTRLTVT.

The DNA of the CDR3 is TGCGCCAGCAGCCAAGATCTTAGGAGGGGTTCTCCTAGCACAGATACGCAGTATTTT. This codes for CASSQDLRRGSPSTDTQYF. The rearrangement links TRBV4-3 to TRBJ2-3, with a tentative D call TRBD2 (6 bases). The V end was cut by 0 bases, the J end by 0 bases, with 19 bases between. The CDR3 runs to 19 residues. Looked up from germline, CDR1 is LGHNA and CDR2 is YSLEER.

This clone was recorded only once. The V gene is TRBV25-1, the J gene TRBJ1-2; a weak D match, TRBD1 (6 bases). Germline V gene lookup returns CDR1 MGHDK and CDR2 SYGVNS. Trimming removed 1 base from V and 6 bases from J, with 12 bases in between. The length of the CDR3 is 14 residues. CDR3 amino acids: CASSEWAGDDGYTF. The CDR3 DNA sequence: TGTGCCAGCAGTGAATGGGCAGGGGATGATGGCTACACCTTC.

The V gene is TRBV19, the J gene TRBJ1-6; D gene ambiguous. Per the germline V gene, CDR1 is LNHDA and CDR2 is SQIVND (reference sequence). CDR3 length: 15 amino acids. V gave up 3 bases and J gave up 4 bases, with 10 bases separating them. CDR3 in DNA: TGTGCCAGTAGTATGGCAGGAAGGTATAATTCACCCCTCCACTTT. Translating it yields CASSMAGRYNSPLHF.

The gene calls are TRBV6-5 and TRBJ2-7; 8 bases agree with TRBD1. Per germline, CDR1 MNHEY and CDR2 SVGAGI. With V trimmed by 5 bases and J by 4 bases, 7 bases remained unmatched. The CDR3 contains 14 residues. The DNA of the CDR3 is TGTGCCAGCAGTCATGGACAGGGAAGGTACGAGCAGTACTTC. Its protein is CASSHGQGRYEQYF.

The V and J genes are TRBV7-9 and TRBJ1-2; tentatively, D is TRBD1 (5 bases). The CDR3 contains 14 residues. Germline V gene sequence: CDR1 SEHNR, CDR2 FQNEAQ (reference sequence). Trimming pared 5 bases from V and 3 bases from J, leaving 13 bases between. CDR3 sequence: CASSPHRQDYGYTF. The DNA for the CDR3 is TGTGCCAGCAGCCCCCACAGGCAGGACTATGGCTACACCTTC.

The J gene is TRBJ2-7, the V gene TRBV28, with 7 bases identical to TRBD1. The CDR3 loop spans 15 amino acids. Germline V gives CDR1 MDHEN, CDR2 SYDVKM. V shed 6 bases and J 2 bases; nucleotides not matched to a gene: 10. The CDR3, as DNA: TGTGCCAGCAGCCCCGGGACAGTCAGAGCCTACGAGCAGTACTTC. Translated: CASSPGTVRAYEQYF.

The chain has TRBV4-1 and TRBJ2-4; possibly TRBD2 for D (6 bases). From germline, CDR1 is MGHRA and CDR2 YSYEKL. Trimming cost V 0 bases and J 4 bases, with 13 bases left between them. The CDR3 loop spans 16 amino acids. DNA for the CDR3: TGCGCCAGCAGCCAAGATAAGGGTGGGGGGAAAAACATTCAGTACTTC. Its translation is CASSQDKGGGKNIQYF.

This clone appeared once. This sequence joins TRBV27 and TRBJ2-2, with a tentative D call TRBD2 (5 bases). Germline assignment: CDR1 MNHEY and CDR2 SMNVEV (reference sequence). This CDR3 has 15 residues. Trimming pared 8 bases from V and 1 base from J, leaving 14 bases between. This CDR3 is CASAIGAVNTGELFF. CDR3 nucleotide sequence: TGTGCCAGCGCTATTGGAGCGGTGAACACCGGGGAGCTGTTTTTT.

This chain connects TRBV18 to TRBJ1-6; 8 bases are shared with TRBD1. The CDR3 totals 16 residues. The germline gives CDR1 KGHSH, CDR2 LQKENI. Germline trimming cut 6 bases from V and 9 bases from J; bases unmatched to any gene: 13. This CDR3 reads CASSPSPDRVISPLHF. CDR3 bases: TGTGCCAGCTCGCCTTCCCCGGACAGGGTCATTTCACCCCTCCACTTT.

The chain has TRBV7-9 and TRBJ1-4; the D gene is possibly TRBD1 (5 bases). This CDR3 has 14 amino acids. The V end lost 3 bases, the J end lost 8 bases, and 13 bases lay between the germline ends. Germline-derived CDR1 and CDR2 are SEHNR and FQNEAQ (reference sequence). The CDR3 DNA is TGTGCCAGCAGCTTTGGGGGGGTGTACGAAAAACTGTTTTTT. Its protein product is CASSFGGVYEKLFF.

The chain is built from TRBV9 and TRBJ2-3; 8 nucleotides match TRBD2. The germline V gene has CDR1 SGDLS and CDR2 YYNGEE. V dropped 0 bases and J dropped 1; count of bases not matched to a gene: 7. The CDR3 is 17 residues long. CDR3 loop: CASSVDLRGDRTDTQYF. The CDR3, as DNA: TGTGCCAGCAGCGTAGATTTGCGGGGGGACCGCACAGATACGCAGTATTTT.

The rearrangement uses TRBV5-1 and TRBJ1-2; TRBD1 matches 9 bases. CDR1 SGHRS and CDR2 YFSETQ come from the germline V gene. This CDR3 is built from 13 residues. The V segment lost 3 bases and the J segment 4 bases; nucleotides outside the gene matches: 1. The CDR3 DNA reads as TGCGCCAGCAGCTCGACAGGGGGCTATGGCTACACCTTC. Encoded protein: CASSSTGGYGYTF.

This clone was observed a single time. The genes are TRBV11-2 and TRBJ2-5, with 8 bases aligning to TRBD2. V gave up 4 bases and J gave up 4 bases; unmatched junction bases: 8. This CDR3 region has 15 residues. The V gene's germline CDR1 is SGHAT and CDR2 FQNNGV. CDR3 in DNA: TGTGCCAGCAGCTCCGACGGGAGGGTACGAGAGACCCAGTACTTC. Protein: CASSSDGRVRETQYF.

The rearrangement uses TRBV10-3 and TRBJ1-5, with 9 positions matching TRBD1. CDR3 length: 18 amino acids. Germline V gene data show CDR1 as ENHRY and CDR2 as SYGVKD. The ends lost 2 bases at V and 9 bases at J; junction bases unmatched: 17. This CDR3 reads CAISEGRTGDDQSRPQHF. In DNA, the CDR3 is TGTGCCATCAGTGAGGGCAGGACAGGGGACGACCAATCACGGCCCCAGCATTTT.